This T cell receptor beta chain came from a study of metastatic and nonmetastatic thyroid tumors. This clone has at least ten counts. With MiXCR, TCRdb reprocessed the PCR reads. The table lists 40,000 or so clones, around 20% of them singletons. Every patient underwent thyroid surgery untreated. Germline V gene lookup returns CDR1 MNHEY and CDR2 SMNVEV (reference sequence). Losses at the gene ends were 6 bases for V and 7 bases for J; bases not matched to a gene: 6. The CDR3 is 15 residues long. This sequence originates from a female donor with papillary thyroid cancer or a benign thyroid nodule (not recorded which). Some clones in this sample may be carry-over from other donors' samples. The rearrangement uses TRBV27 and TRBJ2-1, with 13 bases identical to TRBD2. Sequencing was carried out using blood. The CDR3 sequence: CASRGLAGWGNEQFF. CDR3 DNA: TGTGCCAGCAGGGGACTAGCGGGATGGGGGAATGAGCAGTTCTTC.